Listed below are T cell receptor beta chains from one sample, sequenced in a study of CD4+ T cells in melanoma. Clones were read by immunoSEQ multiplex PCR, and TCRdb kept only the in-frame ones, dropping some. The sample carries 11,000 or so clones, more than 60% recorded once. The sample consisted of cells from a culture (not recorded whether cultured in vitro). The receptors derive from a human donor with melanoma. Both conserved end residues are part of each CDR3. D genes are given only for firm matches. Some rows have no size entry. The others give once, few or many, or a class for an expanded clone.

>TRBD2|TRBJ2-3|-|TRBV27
CASSPGLALSTDTQYF
TGTGCCAGCAGTCCTGGACTAGCGCTTAGCACAGATACGCAGTATTTT
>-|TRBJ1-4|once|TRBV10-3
CASSLSVGPATNEKLFF
TGTGCCAGCAGTCTCTCGGTAGGGCCTGCAACTAATGAAAAACTGTTTTTT
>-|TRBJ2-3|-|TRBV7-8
CASSPRLGTATQYF
TGTGCCAGCAGCCCTCGACTAGGGACTGCTACGCAGTATTTT
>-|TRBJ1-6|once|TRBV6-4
CASTASAGLSPLHF
TGTGCCAGCACTGCTTCGGCAGGGCTTTCACCCCTCCACTTT
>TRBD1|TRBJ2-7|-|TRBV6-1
CASSRDRAQQYF
TGTGCCAGCAGTCGGGACAGGGCACAGCAGTACTTC
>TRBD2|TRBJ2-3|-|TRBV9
CASSPSGGRADTQYF
TGTGCCAGCAGCCCGAGCGGGGGGAGGGCAGATACGCAGTATTTT
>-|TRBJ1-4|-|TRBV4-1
CASSLIQGLHEKLFF
TGCGCCAGCAGCCTGATACAGGGACTCCATGAAAAACTGTTTTTT
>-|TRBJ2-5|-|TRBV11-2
CASSSGRRWETQYF
TGTGCCAGCAGCTCTGGACGGAGATGGGAGACCCAGTACTTC
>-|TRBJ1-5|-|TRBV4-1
CASSQDLQGYSNQPQHF
TGCGCCAGCAGCCAAGACCTACAGGGATATAGCAATCAGCCCCAGCATTTT
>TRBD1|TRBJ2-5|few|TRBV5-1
CASSLGRGLETQYF
TGCGCCAGCAGCTTAGGCAGGGGGCTGGAGACCCAGTACTTC
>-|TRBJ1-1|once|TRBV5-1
CASSRDGRNTEAFF
TGCGCCAGCAGCCGGGACGGCCGGAACACTGAAGCTTTCTTT
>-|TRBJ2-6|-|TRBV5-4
CASSAVFRGSGANVLTF
TGTGCCAGCAGCGCGGTCTTCAGGGGCTCTGGGGCCAACGTCCTGACTTTC
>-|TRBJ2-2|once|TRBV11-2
CASSFYRGGATGELFF
TGTGCCAGCAGCTTCTATAGGGGGGGCGCGACCGGGGAGCTGTTTTTT
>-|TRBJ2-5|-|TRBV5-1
CASSPGGQETQYF
TGCGCCAGCAGCCCCGGAGGGCAAGAGACCCAGTACTTC
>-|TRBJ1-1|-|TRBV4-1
CASSPRGELWNTEAFF
TGCGCCAGCAGCCCTCGAGGGGAGCTTTGGAACACTGAAGCTTTCTTT
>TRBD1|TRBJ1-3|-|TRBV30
CAWRTGGGNTIYF
TGTGCCTGGAGAACAGGGGGTGGAAACACCATATATTTT
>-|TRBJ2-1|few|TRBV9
CASSVEGDYYNEQFF
TGTGCCAGCAGCGTAGAGGGGGACTACTACAATGAGCAGTTCTTC
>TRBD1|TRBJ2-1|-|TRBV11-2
CASSPLTGVKYNEQFF
TGTGCCAGCAGCCCACTAACAGGGGTAAAGTACAATGAGCAGTTCTTC